This paragraph covers one T cell receptor beta chain sequence. The source of the sample is a study of T cell repertoires in ileal Crohn's disease. Per sample, about 480 nanograms of biopsy DNA were TCRB immunosequenced. Sequencing was performed with immunoSEQ multiplex PCR; in TCRdb, only in-frame clones are kept and a portion is missing. The sample lists over 6,500 clones; 80% to 90% were seen once. The CDR3 has 13 amino acids. V shed 1 base and J shed 6 bases, with 10 bases lying between them. Germline CDR1 reads SGHRS; CDR2 reads YFSETQ. This sequence joins TRBV5-1 and TRBJ1-1; D gene ambiguous. The sequencing sample was made of ileal tissue. This sequence was found in an adult with Crohn's disease. The CDR3 region has the DNA TGCGCCAGCAGCTTGAAGTGGGAGGCTGAAGCTTTCTTT. Protein: CASSLKWEAEAFF.